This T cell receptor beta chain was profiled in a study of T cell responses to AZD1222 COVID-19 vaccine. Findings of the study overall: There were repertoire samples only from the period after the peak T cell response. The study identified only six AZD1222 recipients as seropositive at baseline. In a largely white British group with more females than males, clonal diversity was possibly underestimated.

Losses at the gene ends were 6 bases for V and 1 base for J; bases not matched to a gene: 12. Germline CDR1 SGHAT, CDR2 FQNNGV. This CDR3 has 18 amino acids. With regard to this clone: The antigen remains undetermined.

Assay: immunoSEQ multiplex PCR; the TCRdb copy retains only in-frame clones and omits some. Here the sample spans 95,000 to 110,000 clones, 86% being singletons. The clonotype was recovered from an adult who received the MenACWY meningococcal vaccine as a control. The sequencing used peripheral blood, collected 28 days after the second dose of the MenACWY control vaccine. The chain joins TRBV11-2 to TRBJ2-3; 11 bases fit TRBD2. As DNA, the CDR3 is TGTGCCAGCAGACCGGGTGGGCTAGCGGGGGGCCGCACAGATACGCAGTATTTT. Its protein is CASRPGGLAGGRTDTQYF.